This T cell receptor (beta chain) derives from a study of CD8+ T cells in alopecia areata. Treatment: oral pan-JAK inhibitor, 5-10 mg twice daily. CDR3 length: 15 residues. Germline V gene data show CDR1 as SSHAT and CDR2 as FNYEAQ (reference sequence). In each case, RNA was isolated and then reverse transcribed into cDNA as the sequencing template. Sequencing was performed with immunoSEQ multiplex PCR; in TCRdb, only in-frame clones are kept and a portion is missing. The sample has about 110,000 clones, less than 70% seen once. To note about this clone: A read error may account for a junction end that differs from germline.

This TCR derives from a human donor with alopecia areata. The rearrangement uses TRBV7-7 and TRBJ2-7, with 11 bases identical to TRBD1. The source material was CD4+ T cells sorted from blood, sampled at week 24, from a patient treated with tofacitinib. The CDR3 sequence is CASSLGTGGSYEQYF. In DNA, the CDR3 is TGTGCTAGCAGCTTGGGGACAGGGGGCTCCTACGAGCAGTACTTC.